The clone carrying this TCR beta chain was observed a single time. As yet, its antigen is unknown. This sample is part of a study of memory CD4+ T cells and cytomegalovirus serostatus. The overall study: Of the healthy Belgian adults, several were CMV seropositive and more than 20 seronegative.

V was shortened by 0 bases and J by 4 bases, with 15 bases between the two germline ends. Germline CDR1 GTSNPN, CDR2 SVGIG (reference sequence). This CDR3 contains 16 residues. Broader study findings: Suggested: most of the CMV-linked TCR signature lies in CD4+ memory cells.

Authors' processing steps: After removing out-of-frame reads, millions of distinct TCRbeta sequences remained. Clones were sequenced by immunoSEQ multiplex PCR, and TCRdb holds only the in-frame ones, with some missing. Clone size and the V and J calls come from that table; the DNA yielded D and trimming. In the table there are around 54,000 clones, over 65% of which are singletons. Single viable CD3+CD4+CD8-CD45RO+ cells were sorted as the memory CD4+ T cells. The chain links TRBV30 to TRBJ1-4, with D maybe TRBD1 (6 bases). Sequenced: memory CD4+ T cells from blood. The origin of this receptor is an adult in good health and CMV-seropositive. The DNA of the CDR3 is TGTGCCTGGAGTGTAGGCGGGACAAGGTTTAATGAAAAACTGTTTTTT. It is translated as CAWSVGGTRFNEKLFF. Based on the CDR3 plus reference TRBV30 and TRBJ1-4, the full variable domain is SQTIHQWPATLVQPVGSPLSLECTVEGTSNPNLYWYRQAAGRGLQLLFYSVGIGQISSEVPQNLSASRPQDRQFILSSKKLLLSDSGFYLCAWSVGGTRFNEKLFFGSGTQLSVL.